This TCR beta chain was retrieved from a study of T cell responses to AZD1222 COVID-19 vaccine. Looked up from germline, CDR1 is SGHAT and CDR2 is FQNNGV. The CDR3 length is 16 residues. Deletions cut 5 bases from V and 0 bases from J, with 16 bases between. Clones were sequenced by immunoSEQ multiplex PCR, and TCRdb holds only the in-frame ones, with some missing. The table shows some 150,000 clones, with 85% to 95% occurring only once. The TCR comes from an adult in good health. V gene TRBV11-2 combines with J gene TRBJ1-2; no clear D gene. Specimen: peripheral blood, collected on day 0 of AZD1222 vaccination. Here the CDR3 reads CASSHLFSDSNYGYTF. The CDR3 DNA reads as TGTGCCAGCAGCCACTTATTTTCGGACTCTAACTATGGCTACACCTTC. The full variable domain, with the rest looked up from reference TRBV11-2 and TRBJ1-2, is EAGVAQSPRYKIIEKRQSVAFWCNPISGHATLYWYQQILGQGPKLLIQFQNNGVVDDSQLPKDRFSAERLKGVDSTLKIQPAKLEDSAVYLCASSHLFSDSNYGYTFGSGTRLTVV.